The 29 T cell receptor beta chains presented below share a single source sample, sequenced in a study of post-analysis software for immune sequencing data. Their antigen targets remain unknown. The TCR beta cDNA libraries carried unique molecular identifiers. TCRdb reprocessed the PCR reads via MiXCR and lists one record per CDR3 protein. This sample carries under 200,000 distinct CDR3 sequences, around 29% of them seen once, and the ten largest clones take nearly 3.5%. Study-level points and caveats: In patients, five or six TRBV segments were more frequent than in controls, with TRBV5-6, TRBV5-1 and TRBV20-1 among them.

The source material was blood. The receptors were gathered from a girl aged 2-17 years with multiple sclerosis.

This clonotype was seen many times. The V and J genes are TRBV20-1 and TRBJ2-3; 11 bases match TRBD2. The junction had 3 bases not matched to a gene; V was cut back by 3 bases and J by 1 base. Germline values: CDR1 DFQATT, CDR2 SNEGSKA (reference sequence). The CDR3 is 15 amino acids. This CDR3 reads CSASVLAGGTDTQYF. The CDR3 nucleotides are TGCAGTGCTAGTGTACTAGCGGGAGGCACAGATACGCAGTATTTT.

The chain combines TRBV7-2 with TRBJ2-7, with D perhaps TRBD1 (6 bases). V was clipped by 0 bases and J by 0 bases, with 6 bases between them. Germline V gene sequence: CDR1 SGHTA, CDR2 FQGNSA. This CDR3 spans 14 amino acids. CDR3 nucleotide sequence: TGTGCCAGCAGCTTAGCAGGGGGCTCCTACGAGCAGTACTTC. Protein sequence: CASSLAGGSYEQYF.

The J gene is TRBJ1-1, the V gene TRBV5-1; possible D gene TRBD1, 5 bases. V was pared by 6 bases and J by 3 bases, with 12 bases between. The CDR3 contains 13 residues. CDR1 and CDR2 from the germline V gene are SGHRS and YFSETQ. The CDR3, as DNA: TGCGCCAGCACCTCCGGGGGTGACACTGAAGCTTTCTTT. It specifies CASTSGGDTEAFF.

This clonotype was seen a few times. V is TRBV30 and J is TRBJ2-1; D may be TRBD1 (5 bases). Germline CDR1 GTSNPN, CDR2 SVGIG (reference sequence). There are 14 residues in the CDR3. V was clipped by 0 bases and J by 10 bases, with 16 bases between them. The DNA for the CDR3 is TGTGCCTGGAGTGTAGATCCAGGGAACAGCGAGCAGTTCTTC. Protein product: CAWSVDPGNSEQFF.

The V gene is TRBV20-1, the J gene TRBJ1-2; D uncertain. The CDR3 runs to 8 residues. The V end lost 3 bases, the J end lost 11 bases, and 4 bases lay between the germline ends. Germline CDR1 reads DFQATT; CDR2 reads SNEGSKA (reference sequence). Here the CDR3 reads CSARGYTF. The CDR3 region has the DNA TGCAGTGCTAGGGGGTACACCTTC.

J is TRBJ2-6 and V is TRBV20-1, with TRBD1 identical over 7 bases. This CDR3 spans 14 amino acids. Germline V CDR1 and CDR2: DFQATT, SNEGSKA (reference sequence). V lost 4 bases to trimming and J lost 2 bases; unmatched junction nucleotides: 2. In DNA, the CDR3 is TGCAGTGCTATAGGGGGCGCTGGGGCCAACGTCCTGACTTTC. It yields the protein CSAIGGAGANVLTF.

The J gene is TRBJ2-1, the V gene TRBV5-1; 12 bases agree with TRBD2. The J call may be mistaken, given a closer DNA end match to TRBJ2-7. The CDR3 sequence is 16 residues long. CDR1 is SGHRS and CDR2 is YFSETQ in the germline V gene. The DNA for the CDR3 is TGCGCCAGCAGTTCTGAAAAGACTAGCGGGAGTAGCGAGCAGTACTTC. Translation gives CASSSEKTSGSSEQYF.

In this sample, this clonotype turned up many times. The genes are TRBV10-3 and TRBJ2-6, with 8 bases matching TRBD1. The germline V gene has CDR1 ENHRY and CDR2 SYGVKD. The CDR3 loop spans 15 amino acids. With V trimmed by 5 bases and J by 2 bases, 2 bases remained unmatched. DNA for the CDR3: TGTGCCATCAGTCCAGGGGGCGCTGGGGCCAACGTCCTGACTTTC. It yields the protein CAISPGGAGANVLTF.

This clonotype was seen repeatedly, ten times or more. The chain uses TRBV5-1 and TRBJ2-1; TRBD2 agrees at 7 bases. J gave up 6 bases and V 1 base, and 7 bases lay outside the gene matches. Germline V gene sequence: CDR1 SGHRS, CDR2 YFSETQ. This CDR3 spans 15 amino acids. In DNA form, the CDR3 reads TGCGCCAGCAGCTTGCTGAGCGGGGTATTCAATGAGCAGTTCTTC. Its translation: CASSLLSGVFNEQFF.

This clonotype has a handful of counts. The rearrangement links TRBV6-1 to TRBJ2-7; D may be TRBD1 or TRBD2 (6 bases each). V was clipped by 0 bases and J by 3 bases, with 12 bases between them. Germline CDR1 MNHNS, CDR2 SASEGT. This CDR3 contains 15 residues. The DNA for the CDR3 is TGTGCCAGCAGTGAAGCACGGGGGCCCCTCTACGAGCAGTACTTC. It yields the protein CASSEARGPLYEQYF.

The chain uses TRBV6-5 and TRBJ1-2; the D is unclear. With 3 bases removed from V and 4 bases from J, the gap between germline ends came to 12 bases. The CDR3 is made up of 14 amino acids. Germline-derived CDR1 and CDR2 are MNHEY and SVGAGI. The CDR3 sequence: CASSYAPSPYGYTF. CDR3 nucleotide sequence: TGTGCCAGCAGTTATGCACCCTCCCCCTATGGCTACACCTTC.

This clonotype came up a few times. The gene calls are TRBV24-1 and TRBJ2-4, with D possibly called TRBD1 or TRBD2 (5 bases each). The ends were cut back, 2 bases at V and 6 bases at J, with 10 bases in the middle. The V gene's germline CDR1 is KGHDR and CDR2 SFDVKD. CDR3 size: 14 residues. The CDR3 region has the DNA TGTGCCACCAGTGATTCCGGGACGGGAAACATTCAGTACTTC. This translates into CATSDSGTGNIQYF.

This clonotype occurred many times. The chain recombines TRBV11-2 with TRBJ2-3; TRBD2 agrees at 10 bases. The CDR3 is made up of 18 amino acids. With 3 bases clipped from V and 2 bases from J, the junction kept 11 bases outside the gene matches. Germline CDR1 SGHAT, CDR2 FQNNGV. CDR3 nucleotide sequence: TGTGCCAGCAGCTTTGGTCGAGCGGGAGGGATTGACACAGATACGCAGTATTTT. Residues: CASSFGRAGGIDTDTQYF.

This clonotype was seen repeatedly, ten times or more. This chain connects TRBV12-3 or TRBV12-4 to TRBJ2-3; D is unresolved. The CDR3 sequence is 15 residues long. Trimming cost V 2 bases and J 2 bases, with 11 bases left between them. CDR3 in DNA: TGTGCCAGCAGTTTATCCGGCTACATCACAGATACGCAGTATTTT. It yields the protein CASSLSGYITDTQYF.

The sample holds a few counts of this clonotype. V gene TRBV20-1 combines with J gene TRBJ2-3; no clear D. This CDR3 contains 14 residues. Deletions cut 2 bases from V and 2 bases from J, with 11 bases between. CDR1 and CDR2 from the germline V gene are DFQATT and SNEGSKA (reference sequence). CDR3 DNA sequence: TGCAGTGCTAGATCCGCGAGATACACAGATACGCAGTATTTT. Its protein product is CSARSARYTDTQYF.

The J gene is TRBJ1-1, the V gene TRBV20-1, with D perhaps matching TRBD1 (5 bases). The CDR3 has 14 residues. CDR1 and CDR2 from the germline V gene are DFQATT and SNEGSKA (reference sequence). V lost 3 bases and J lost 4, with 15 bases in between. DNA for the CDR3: TGCAGTGCTAGTGCATCGGGGGAGACCACTGAAGCTTTCTTT. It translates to CSASASGETTEAFF.

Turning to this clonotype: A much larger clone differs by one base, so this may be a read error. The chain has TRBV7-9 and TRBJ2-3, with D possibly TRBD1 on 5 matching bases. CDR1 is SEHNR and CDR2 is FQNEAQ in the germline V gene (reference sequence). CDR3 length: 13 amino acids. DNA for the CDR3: TGTGCCAGCAGCTCAGCAGGGCTGAATACGCGGTATTTT. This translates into CASSSAGLNTRYF.

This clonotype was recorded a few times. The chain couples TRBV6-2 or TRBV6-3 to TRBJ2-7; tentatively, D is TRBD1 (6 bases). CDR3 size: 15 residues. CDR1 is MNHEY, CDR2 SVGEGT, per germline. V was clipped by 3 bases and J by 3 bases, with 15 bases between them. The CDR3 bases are TGTGCCAGCAGTTATCGTCAAGGACAGATCTACGAGCAGTACTTC. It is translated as CASSYRQGQIYEQYF.

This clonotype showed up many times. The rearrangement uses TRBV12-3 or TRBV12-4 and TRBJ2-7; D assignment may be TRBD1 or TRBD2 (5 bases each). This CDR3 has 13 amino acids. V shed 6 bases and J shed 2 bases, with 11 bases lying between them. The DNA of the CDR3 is TGTGCCAGCAGCGGGACCATTCCCTACGAGCAGTACTTC. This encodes CASSGTIPYEQYF.

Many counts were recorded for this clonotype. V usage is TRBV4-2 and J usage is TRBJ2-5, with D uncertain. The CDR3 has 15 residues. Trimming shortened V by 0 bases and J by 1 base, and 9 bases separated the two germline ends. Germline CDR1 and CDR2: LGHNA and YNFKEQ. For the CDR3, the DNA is TGTGCCAGCAGCCAAGATATTAACAGCCAAGAGACCCAGTACTTC. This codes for CASSQDINSQETQYF.

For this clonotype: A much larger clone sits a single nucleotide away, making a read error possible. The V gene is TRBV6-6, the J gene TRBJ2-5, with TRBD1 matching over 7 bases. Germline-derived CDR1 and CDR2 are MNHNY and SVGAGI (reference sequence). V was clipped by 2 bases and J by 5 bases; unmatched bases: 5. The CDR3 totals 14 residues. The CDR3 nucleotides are TGTGCCAGCAGTTACGTGACAGGGCACGAGACCCAGTACTTC. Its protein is CASSYVTGHETQYF.

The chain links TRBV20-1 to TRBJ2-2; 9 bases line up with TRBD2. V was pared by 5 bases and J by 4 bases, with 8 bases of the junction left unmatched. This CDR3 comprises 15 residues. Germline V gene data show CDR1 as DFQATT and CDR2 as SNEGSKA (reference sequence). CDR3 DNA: TGCAGTGCTCAGCCCGGGACTAGCCTCACCGGGGAGCTGTTTTTT. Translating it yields CSAQPGTSLTGELFF.

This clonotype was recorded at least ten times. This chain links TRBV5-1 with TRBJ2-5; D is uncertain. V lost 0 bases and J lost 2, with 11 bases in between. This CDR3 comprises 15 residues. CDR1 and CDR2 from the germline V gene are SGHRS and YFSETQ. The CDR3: CASSLGGSQQETQYF. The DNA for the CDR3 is TGCGCCAGCAGCTTGGGAGGCAGCCAACAAGAGACCCAGTACTTC. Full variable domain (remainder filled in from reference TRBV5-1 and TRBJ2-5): KAGVTQTPRYLIKTRGQQVTLSCSPISGHRSVSWYQQTPGQGLQFLFEYFSETQRNKGNFPGRFSGRQFSNSRSEMNVSTLELGDSALYLCASSLGGSQQETQYFGPGTRLLVL.

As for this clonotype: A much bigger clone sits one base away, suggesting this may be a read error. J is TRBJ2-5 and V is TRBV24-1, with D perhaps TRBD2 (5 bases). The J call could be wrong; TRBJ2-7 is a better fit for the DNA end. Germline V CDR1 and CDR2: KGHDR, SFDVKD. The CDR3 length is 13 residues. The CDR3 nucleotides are TGTGCCACCAATGATTTGAGAGGGTACGAGCAGTACTTC. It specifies CATNDLRGYEQYF.

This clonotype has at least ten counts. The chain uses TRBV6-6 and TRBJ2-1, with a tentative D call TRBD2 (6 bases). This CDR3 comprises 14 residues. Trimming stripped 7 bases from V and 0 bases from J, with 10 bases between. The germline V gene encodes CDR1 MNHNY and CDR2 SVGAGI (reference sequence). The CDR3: CASTRGSSYNEQFF. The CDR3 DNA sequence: TGTGCCAGCACCCGGGGGAGCTCCTACAATGAGCAGTTCTTC.

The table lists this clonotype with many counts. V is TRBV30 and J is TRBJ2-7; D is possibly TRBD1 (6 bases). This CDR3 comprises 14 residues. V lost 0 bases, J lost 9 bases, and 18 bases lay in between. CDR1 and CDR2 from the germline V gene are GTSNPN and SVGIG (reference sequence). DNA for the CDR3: TGTGCCTGGAGTGTAGGCCGGACAGAGGTCCGGCAGTACTTC. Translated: CAWSVGRTEVRQYF.

The CDR3 protein is CASSLIRGGTEAFF. The CDR3 nucleotides read TGCGCCAGCAGCCTTATCAGGGGTGGCACTGAAGCTTTCTTT. The chain is built from TRBV5-1 and TRBJ1-1; tentatively, D is TRBD1 (6 bases). Trimming pared 4 bases from V and 4 bases from J, leaving 14 bases between. Germline V gives CDR1 SGHRS, CDR2 YFSETQ. The CDR3 has 14 amino acids.

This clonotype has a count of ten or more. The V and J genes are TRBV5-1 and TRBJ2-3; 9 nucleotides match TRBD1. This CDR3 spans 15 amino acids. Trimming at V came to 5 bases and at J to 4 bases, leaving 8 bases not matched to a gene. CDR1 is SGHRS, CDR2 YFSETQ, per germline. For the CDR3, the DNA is TGCGCCAGCAGTCCGCGGGACAGGGCACCAGATACGCAGTATTTT. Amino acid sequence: CASSPRDRAPDTQYF.

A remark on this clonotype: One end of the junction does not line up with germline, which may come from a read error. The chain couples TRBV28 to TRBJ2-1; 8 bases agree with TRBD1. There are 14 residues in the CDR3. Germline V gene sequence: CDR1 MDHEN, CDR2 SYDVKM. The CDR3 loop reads CASQGAPTYNERFF. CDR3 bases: TGTGCCAGCCAGGGGGCCCCCACCTACAATGAGCGGTTCTTC. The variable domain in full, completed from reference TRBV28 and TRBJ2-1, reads DVKVTQSSRYLVKRTGEKVFLECVQDMDHENMFWYRQDPGLGLRLIYFSYDVKMKEKGDIPEGYSVSREKKERFSLILESASTNQTSMYLCASQGAPTYNERFFGPGTRLTVL.